This T cell receptor beta chain was found in a study of blood T cell repertoires in COVID-19. On the study more broadly: Acute and convalescent COVID-19 samples came from the United States, Italy and Spain.

Original analysis: Nucleated cell number was recorded as an estimate derived from reference gene primer amplification. Libraries were prepared by immunoSEQ multiplex PCR; TCRdb keeps only in-frame clonotypes and omits some of them. V and J calls and clone size are copied from that table; D and trimming were computed from the DNA. The sample includes 120,000 or so clones, approximately 85% of them seen just once. Germline V CDR1 and CDR2: KGHSH, LQKENI. The CDR3 is 15 residues long. The junction had 8 bases not matched to a gene; V was cut back by 3 bases and J by 6 bases. Sequences were obtained from peripheral blood. V is TRBV18 and J is TRBJ2-1, with 7 bases fitting TRBD1. The receptor's source is a man aged 30 to 45 with COVID-19, enrolled during active disease. Here the CDR3 DNA reads TGTGCCAGCTCACCCCCGGGACAGACCATCAATGAGCAGTTCTTC. It codes for CASSPPGQTINEQFF.